This TCR beta chain appears in the sequencing data of a study of T cells after yellow fever vaccination. Looking at the study overall: Memory subsets EM, EMRA, CM and Tscm were separated by sorting based on CD3, CD45RA, CCR7 and CD95.

The CDR3 sequence is 14 residues long. V was clipped by 2 bases and J by 2 bases, with 12 bases between them. Germline V gene lookup returns CDR1 DFQATT and CDR2 SNEGSKA (reference sequence). Each CDR3 protein gets one entry after TCRdb re-called the 5' RACE reads with MiXCR. Of tens of thousands of distinct CDR3 sequences listed, 4.5% to 6% are singletons. The sample here was PBMCs, either bulk or a sorted T-cell subset (CD4+, CD8+, memory, or dextramer-sorted; not recorded which), taken 15 days after the yellow fever booster vaccination. The TCR originated in a man aged 30 to 45 who received the YFV17D yellow fever vaccine. The rearrangement links TRBV20-1 to TRBJ2-5; D perhaps matches TRBD2 (5 bases). This CDR3 reads CSARYGVGQETQYF. DNA of the CDR3: TGCAGTGCTAGATACGGGGTCGGGCAAGAGACCCAGTACTTC.